These T cell receptor beta chains were read from a single sample in a study of blood T cell repertoires in COVID-19. Measured with immunoSEQ multiplex PCR; TCRdb has only the in-frame clones, and not every one. Among tens of thousands of clones listed, approximately 90% were seen once. The specimen sequenced was peripheral blood. Receptor source: a man aged 50-59 years with active or convalescent COVID-19. Both conserved end residues are part of each CDR3. A D gene is named only where the DNA matches it firmly. Expanded clones are given a class, and other clones once, few, many or no size at all.

d_call: .
cdr3_length: 12
v_call: TRBV4-2
clone_size: few
j_call: TRBJ2-5
cdr3_nt: TGTGCCAGCAGCTCCGTCGGTGAGACCCAGTACTTC
cdr3_aa: CASSSVGETQYF

d_call: .
cdr3_length: 15
v_call: TRBV27
clone_size: .
j_call: TRBJ2-5
cdr3_nt: TGTGCCAGCAGTTTATATCGTGGCAGACAAGAGACCCAGTACTTC
cdr3_aa: CASSLYRGRQETQYF

d_call: .
cdr3_length: 16
v_call: TRBV19
clone_size: .
j_call: TRBJ1-5
cdr3_nt: TGTGCCAGTGCTGCGGCACCGGAGGGGGGGAGGATGGCCCAGCATTTT
cdr3_aa: CASAAAPEGGRMAQHF

d_call: .
cdr3_length: 14
v_call: TRBV11-2
clone_size: .
j_call: TRBJ1-5
cdr3_nt: TGTGCCAGCAGCCAGGACAGCGCTGATCAGCCCCAGCATTTT
cdr3_aa: CASSQDSADQPQHF

d_call: .
cdr3_length: 16
v_call: TRBV19
clone_size: few
j_call: TRBJ1-1
cdr3_nt: TGTGCCAGTAGTATTGGCGGGGTCCAGGACGGGAGTGAAGCTTTCTTT
cdr3_aa: CASSIGGVQDGSEAFF

d_call: .
cdr3_length: 11
v_call: TRBV9
clone_size: .
j_call: TRBJ2-1
cdr3_nt: TGTGCCAGCAGCGTAGTCGATGAGCAGTTCTTC
cdr3_aa: CASSVVDEQFF

d_call: TRBD2
cdr3_length: 15
v_call: TRBV5-4
clone_size: .
j_call: TRBJ2-1
cdr3_nt: TGTGCCAGCAGCCCGACCGGGAGGTCCTACAATGAGCAGTTCTTC
cdr3_aa: CASSPTGRSYNEQFF

d_call: .
cdr3_length: 13
v_call: TRBV6-1
clone_size: .
j_call: TRBJ2-5
cdr3_nt: TGTGCCAGCAGTGAAGTTCGGGGAGAGACCCAGTACTTC
cdr3_aa: CASSEVRGETQYF

d_call: TRBD1
cdr3_length: 16
v_call: TRBV19
clone_size: .
j_call: TRBJ2-7
cdr3_nt: TGTGCCAGTAGTATAGGTTCGGGACAGTTCCCCTACGAGCAGTACTTC
cdr3_aa: CASSIGSGQFPYEQYF

d_call: TRBD1
cdr3_length: 16
v_call: TRBV11-2
clone_size: .
j_call: TRBJ2-5
cdr3_nt: TGTGCCAGCAGCCCCGGGACAGGGAGAGGGGAAGAGACCCAGTACTTC
cdr3_aa: CASSPGTGRGEETQYF

d_call: .
cdr3_length: 13
v_call: TRBV5-1
clone_size: .
j_call: TRBJ2-7
cdr3_nt: TGCGCCAGCAGCCCAGGGGCATCCTACGAGCAGTACTTC
cdr3_aa: CASSPGASYEQYF

d_call: .
cdr3_length: 14
v_call: TRBV19
clone_size: .
j_call: TRBJ1-5
cdr3_nt: TGTGCCAGTAGTATGTCCAGGGGCAATCAGCCCCAGCATTTT
cdr3_aa: CASSMSRGNQPQHF

d_call: .
cdr3_length: 14
v_call: TRBV12-2
clone_size: .
j_call: TRBJ2-1
cdr3_nt: TGTGCAAGTCGCTTAGATGGAGGGACCGATGAGCAGTTCTTC
cdr3_aa: CASRLDGGTDEQFF

d_call: .
cdr3_length: 11
v_call: TRBV27
clone_size: .
j_call: TRBJ1-1
cdr3_nt: TGTGCCAGCAGACTCGCAGGGGAGTTTTTCTTT
cdr3_aa: CASRLAGEFFF

d_call: TRBD2
cdr3_length: 16
v_call: TRBV29-1
clone_size: .
j_call: TRBJ2-3
cdr3_nt: TGCAGCGTTGATATGGTAGCGGGAGGGAGCACAGATACGCAGTATTTT
cdr3_aa: CSVDMVAGGSTDTQYF

d_call: TRBD1
cdr3_length: 16
v_call: TRBV28
clone_size: .
j_call: TRBJ1-5
cdr3_nt: TGTGCCAGCAGTCGTCAGGGGGCTGTAAGCAATCAGCCCCAGCATTTT
cdr3_aa: CASSRQGAVSNQPQHF

d_call: TRBD2
cdr3_length: 15
v_call: TRBV28
clone_size: .
j_call: TRBJ2-1
cdr3_nt: TGTGCCAGCAGAAAGTCGACTAGCGGGGTTGATGAGCAGTTCTTC
cdr3_aa: CASRKSTSGVDEQFF

d_call: .
cdr3_length: 13
v_call: TRBV10-3
clone_size: once
j_call: TRBJ2-2
cdr3_nt: TGTGCCATCAGCATAGCCAACACCGGGGAGCTGTTTTTT
cdr3_aa: CAISIANTGELFF

d_call: .
cdr3_length: 14
v_call: TRBV5-1
clone_size: .
j_call: TRBJ1-1
cdr3_nt: TGCGCCAGCAGCTTGGGACACCGGAACACTGAAGCTTTCTTT
cdr3_aa: CASSLGHRNTEAFF

d_call: TRBD2
cdr3_length: 15
v_call: TRBV5-4
clone_size: .
j_call: TRBJ2-1
cdr3_nt: TGTGCCAGCAGCTTTGGCGGGGGGGCCGGCAATGAGCAGTTCTTC
cdr3_aa: CASSFGGGAGNEQFF

d_call: TRBD1
cdr3_length: 13
v_call: TRBV18
clone_size: .
j_call: TRBJ1-2
cdr3_nt: TGTGCCAGCTCACCCGGGACAGCCACTTATTACACCTTC
cdr3_aa: CASSPGTATYYTF

d_call: .
cdr3_length: 14
v_call: TRBV7-9
clone_size: .
j_call: TRBJ1-2
cdr3_nt: TGTGCCAGCAGCTTAGCCGCGGGGTACTATGGCTACACCTTC
cdr3_aa: CASSLAAGYYGYTF

d_call: TRBD2
cdr3_length: 14
v_call: TRBV29-1
clone_size: .
j_call: TRBJ2-7
cdr3_nt: TGCAGCGTTGGGGCTAGGGCGGGAGTTGGCGAGCAGTACTTC
cdr3_aa: CSVGARAGVGEQYF

d_call: .
cdr3_length: 14
v_call: TRBV25-1
clone_size: .
j_call: TRBJ1-2
cdr3_nt: TGTGCCAGCAGTGAATACGGGGGGCACTATGGCTACACCTTC
cdr3_aa: CASSEYGGHYGYTF

d_call: TRBD1
cdr3_length: 16
v_call: TRBV24-1
clone_size: .
j_call: TRBJ1-5
cdr3_nt: TGTGCCACCAGTGATGGACAGGCCTATAGCAATCAGCCCCAGCATTTT
cdr3_aa: CATSDGQAYSNQPQHF

d_call: .
cdr3_length: 12
v_call: TRBV27
clone_size: .
j_call: TRBJ2-7
cdr3_nt: TGTGCCAGCAGGACTTATACCTACGAGCAGTACTTC
cdr3_aa: CASRTYTYEQYF

d_call: .
cdr3_length: 12
v_call: TRBV12-3/TRBV12-4
clone_size: .
j_call: TRBJ2-7
cdr3_nt: TGTGCCAGCAGCAGGACAGTGGACGAGCAGTACTTC
cdr3_aa: CASSRTVDEQYF

d_call: TRBD1
cdr3_length: 15
v_call: TRBV5-4
clone_size: few
j_call: TRBJ1-2
cdr3_nt: TGTGCCAGCAGCTCTGTGAGACAGGGGGCCGATGGCTACACCTTC
cdr3_aa: CASSSVRQGADGYTF

d_call: TRBD1
cdr3_length: 14
v_call: TRBV6-5
clone_size: .
j_call: TRBJ2-2
cdr3_nt: TGTGCCAGCAGGAGGACAGGGGGCACCGGGGAGCTGTTTTTT
cdr3_aa: CASRRTGGTGELFF

d_call: .
cdr3_length: 15
v_call: TRBV6-1
clone_size: .
j_call: TRBJ2-1
cdr3_nt: TGTGCCAGCAGTGAAGCCCAGGGGCAATACAATGAGCAGTTCTTC
cdr3_aa: CASSEAQGQYNEQFF

d_call: TRBD1
cdr3_length: 13
v_call: TRBV12-3/TRBV12-4
clone_size: .
j_call: TRBJ1-1
cdr3_nt: TGTGCCAGCAGAGGGGGCTTGGGCACTGAAGCTTTCTTT
cdr3_aa: CASRGGLGTEAFF

d_call: TRBD2
cdr3_length: 16
v_call: TRBV6-4
clone_size: .
j_call: TRBJ2-5
cdr3_nt: TGTGCCAGCAGTGACAGGGGACTAGCCATATTAGAGACCCAGTACTTC
cdr3_aa: CASSDRGLAILETQYF

d_call: .
cdr3_length: 13
v_call: TRBV5-1
clone_size: .
j_call: TRBJ1-2
cdr3_nt: TGCGCCAGCAGCCCTATTCAATCATATGGCTACACCTTC
cdr3_aa: CASSPIQSYGYTF

d_call: TRBD2
cdr3_length: 13
v_call: TRBV7-2
clone_size: .
j_call: TRBJ2-1
cdr3_nt: TGTGCCAGCAGCTTCGGCCTAGCGGGCGAGCAGTTCTTC
cdr3_aa: CASSFGLAGEQFF

d_call: .
cdr3_length: 17
v_call: TRBV6-2/TRBV6-3
clone_size: .
j_call: TRBJ1-2
cdr3_nt: TGTGCCAGCAGTTACCTCTGGGCCACTTCAGCTAACTATGGCTACACCTTC
cdr3_aa: CASSYLWATSANYGYTF

d_call: TRBD2
cdr3_length: 19
v_call: TRBV29-1
clone_size: .
j_call: TRBJ2-1
cdr3_nt: TGCAGCGTTGAAGATCCGGCTAGCGGGGGGCTTTCAATCTACAATGAGCAGTTCTTC
cdr3_aa: CSVEDPASGGLSIYNEQFF

d_call: .
cdr3_length: 14
v_call: TRBV19
clone_size: .
j_call: TRBJ1-1
cdr3_nt: TGTGCCAGTAGTATTCGCAGGGAAAGCACTGAAGCTTTCTTT
cdr3_aa: CASSIRRESTEAFF

d_call: TRBD2
cdr3_length: 15
v_call: TRBV19
clone_size: .
j_call: TRBJ2-5
cdr3_nt: TGTGCCAGCTCCCGGACTAGCGGGATTCAAGAGACCCAGTACTTC
cdr3_aa: CASSRTSGIQETQYF

d_call: .
cdr3_length: 14
v_call: TRBV2
clone_size: .
j_call: TRBJ1-2
cdr3_nt: TGTGCCAGCAGTGGGGGCAGAGCTAACTATGGCTACACCTTC
cdr3_aa: CASSGGRANYGYTF